One T cell receptor (beta chain) is described in this entry. Its antigen is not identified. The data belong to a study of shared clonotypes between healthy human individuals. Points from the study as a whole: Naive subsets generally exceeded memory subsets in estimated richness.

Germline loops: CDR1 SGHTA, CDR2 FQGNSA. Trimming removed 5 bases at V and 0 bases at J, with 13 bases between. The CDR3 loop spans 15 amino acids. On sorted subsets, replicate PCRs used roughly 190 ng DNA, or about 30,000 T cell genomes. TCRdb keeps only in-frame clones here, not all; method: immunoSEQ multiplex PCR. Among roughly 2 million clones listed, about 94% were seen once. CD45RO-negative, CCR7-positively selected cells formed the naive CD8 fraction, excluding terminally differentiated effector memory CD45RA+ cells. This clonotype originated in a man aged 18 to 29 in good health. The sequenced sample was naive CD8+ T cells sorted from blood. The chain is built from TRBV7-2 and TRBJ2-5; TRBD2 might be the D (5 bases). CDR3 amino acids: CASSKPGLNQETQYF. The CDR3 nucleotides are TGTGCCAGCAGCAAACCCGGACTGAACCAAGAGACCCAGTACTTC.